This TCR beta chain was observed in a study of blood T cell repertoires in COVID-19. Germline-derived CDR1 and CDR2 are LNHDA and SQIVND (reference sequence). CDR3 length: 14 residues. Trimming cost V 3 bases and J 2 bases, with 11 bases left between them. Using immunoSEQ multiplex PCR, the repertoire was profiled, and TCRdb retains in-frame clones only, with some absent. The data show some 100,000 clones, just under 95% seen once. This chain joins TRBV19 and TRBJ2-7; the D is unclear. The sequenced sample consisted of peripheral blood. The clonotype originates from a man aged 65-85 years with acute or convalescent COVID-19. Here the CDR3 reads CASSIVGATYEQYF. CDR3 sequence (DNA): TGTGCCAGTAGTATCGTGGGCGCCACCTACGAGCAGTACTTC. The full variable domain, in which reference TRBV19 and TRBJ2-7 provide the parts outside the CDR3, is DGGITQSPKYLFRKEGQNVTLSCEQNLNHDAMYWYRQDPGQGLRLIYYSQIVNDFQKGDIAEGYSVSREKKESFPLTVTSAQKNPTAFYLCASSIVGATYEQYFGPGTRLTVT.